These 6 T cell receptor beta chains originate from one sample sequenced in a study of shared clonotypes between healthy human individuals (dated by TCRdb to 2018 to 2020). CD8 naive samples were CD45RO-negative cells positively selected for CCR7, giving a CD45RA+CCR7+ population that excluded TemRA cells. The protocol used for the library was the immunoSEQ multiplex PCR assay. What TCRdb holds here is the immuneACCESS table cut down to in-frame rearrangements. Part of the clones is not present; checked against another copy, under half of the missing clones reflect an unresolved V gene, and the others are unexplained. Counted in this sample were about 680,000 clones; about 91% of them appeared once. About 24% of the sample goes to the ten largest clones. Specimen: naive CD8+ T cells sorted from blood. The sample's cell subset or site, from its label and the paper: CD45RA+CCR7+. These receptors were taken from a man aged 30 to 45 in good health.

The V gene is TRBV7-2, the J gene TRBJ2-3; unclear D gene. This CDR3 is built from 15 residues. CDR1 SGHTA and CDR2 FQGNSA come from the germline V gene. V lost 1 base to trimming and J lost 2 bases, with 10 bases between them. The CDR3 spells CASSLVGQDTDTQYF. CDR3 nucleotides: TGTGCCAGCAGCTTAGTCGGGCAGGACACAGATACGCAGTATTTT.

The chain carries TRBV5-4 and TRBJ1-3; D unclear. The V gene lost 1 base and the J gene lost 1 base, with 6 bases spanning the gap. The CDR3 is made up of 14 amino acids. The germline gives CDR1 SGHNT, CDR2 YYREEE (reference sequence). The DNA for the CDR3 is TGTGCCAGCAGCTTGTTAGGGTCTGGAAACACCATATATTTT. Protein: CASSLLGSGNTIYF. Looking up the rest from reference TRBV5-4 and TRBJ1-3 gives the full variable domain: ETGVTQSPTHLIKTRGQQVTLRCSSQSGHNTVSWYQQALGQGPQFIFQYYREEENGRGNFPPRFSGLQFPNYSSELNVNALELDDSALYLCASSLLGSGNTIYFGEGSWLTVV.

V gene TRBV19 combines with J gene TRBJ2-1; TRBD1 might be the D (5 bases). Looked up from germline, CDR1 is LNHDA and CDR2 is SQIVND (reference sequence). Trimming removed 5 bases from V and 7 bases from J, with 12 bases in between. CDR3 length: 13 amino acids. The CDR3 coding sequence is TGTGCCAGTAGTCTCTTGGCAGGGAATGAGCAGTTCTTC. Residues: CASSLLAGNEQFF.

The J gene is TRBJ2-1, the V gene TRBV4-1; TRBD2 is a possible D gene (5 bases). The CDR3 loop spans 12 amino acids. Germline-derived CDR1 and CDR2 are MGHRA and YSYEKL. Trimming left V 9 bases short and J 8 bases short, with 14 bases between. CDR3 amino acids: CASSNHGDEQFF. CDR3 in DNA: TGCGCCAGTAGCAATCACGGGGATGAGCAGTTCTTC.

The chain employs TRBV5-1 and TRBJ2-3; TRBD2 agrees at 14 bases. V trimming: 3 bases; J trimming: 4 bases; junction bases outside the gene matches: 7. Germline V lookup: CDR1 SGHRS, CDR2 YFSETQ. The CDR3 is 17 amino acids. CDR3 bases: TGCGCCAGCAGCTACGAGGGACTAGCGGGAGTCCCAGATACGCAGTATTTT. Amino acids: CASSYEGLAGVPDTQYF.

The gene calls are TRBV5-6 and TRBJ1-1, with TRBD1 as a possible D gene (6 bases). Germline V gives CDR1 SGHDT, CDR2 YYEEEE. The CDR3 runs to 18 residues. V was pared by 0 bases and J by 1 base, with 19 bases between. The CDR3 here is CASSLASNGRDKNTEAFF. CDR3 DNA: TGTGCCAGCAGCTTGGCCTCCAACGGGCGGGACAAGAACACTGAAGCTTTCTTT.